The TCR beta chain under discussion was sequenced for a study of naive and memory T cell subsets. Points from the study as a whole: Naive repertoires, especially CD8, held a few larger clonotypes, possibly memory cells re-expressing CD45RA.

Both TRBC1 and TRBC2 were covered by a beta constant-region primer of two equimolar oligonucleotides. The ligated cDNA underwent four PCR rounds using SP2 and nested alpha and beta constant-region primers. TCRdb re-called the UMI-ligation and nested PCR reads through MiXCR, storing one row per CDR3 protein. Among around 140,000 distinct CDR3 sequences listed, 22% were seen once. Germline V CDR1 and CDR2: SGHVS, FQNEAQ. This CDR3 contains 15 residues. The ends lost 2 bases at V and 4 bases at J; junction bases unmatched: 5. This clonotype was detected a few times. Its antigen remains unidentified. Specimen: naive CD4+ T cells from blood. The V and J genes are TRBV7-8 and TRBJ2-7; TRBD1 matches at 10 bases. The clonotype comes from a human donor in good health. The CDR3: CASSLPGQGLYEQYF. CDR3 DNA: TGTGCCAGCAGCTTACCGGGACAGGGGCTGTACGAGCAGTACTTC.